This TCR beta chain was obtained from a study of blood T cell repertoires in COVID-19 (dated by TCRdb to the early 2020s). As for the study more broadly: Samples covering the acute and convalescent phases of COVID-19 were provided by collaborators in the United States, Italy and Spain. The prospective study material was composed of cDNA or gDNA derived from T cells, B-cell-depleted T cells, or PBMCs. The dataset comprised deeply sampled blood TCRbeta repertoires from subjects exposed to, actively infected with, or recovered from COVID-19. A freely available public database, intended as a resource for researchers studying the immune response to SARS-CoV-2, is where the repertoires were released. The samples were drawn from the first 160 participants of the ongoing ImmuneRACE study and from 1,254 subjects provided by 6 global collaborators. A de-identified subject ID, COVID-19 status, age in years and sex were almost always included in the sample metadata. Where available, HLA class I and class II types were taken from metadata supplied by the sample provider and were not determined by assay-based typing.

On this clone itself: Which antigen it targets is not known. Nothing much larger sits one base from this clone, and base qualities are not available.

TCRbeta CDR3 regions were amplified from genomic DNA using the immunoSEQ Assay, a bias-controlled multiplex PCR. Per the authors' processing: The number of nucleated cells in each sample was estimated from the amplification of reference gene primers within the assay. Sequence reads were collapsed and filtered to measure the absolute abundance of every unique TCRbeta CDR3 rearrangement. For each sample, productive Simpson clonality was calculated as the square root of Simpson's diversity index across productive rearrangements. This immuneACCESS table, as held by TCRdb, lists in-frame sequences with V and J called but not all clones. Of the missing ones, under half trace to an unresolved V gene in checked studies; the others have no known cause. V and J calls plus clone size are reproduced from that table; the DNA served to infer D and trimming. The sample table lists roughly 120,000 clones, over 75% of them with a count of one. The ten largest clones take up about 2.7% of the sample.

Trimming removed 8 bases from V and 8 bases from J, leaving 14 bases between the germline ends. The CDR3 contains 12 residues, cysteine and phenylalanine counted. CDR3 DNA is the only sequence kept; it has 36 bases, read in frame from the first base. Beyond this particular receptor, the publication reports: The amount of clinical and demographic metadata varied by source and participant and was provided uncurated.

The collaborating institutions used their own protocols to collect whole blood in K2EDTA tubes. For TCRbeta analysis, collaborators shipped samples as frozen whole blood, isolated PBMCs, or DNA extracted from either of those sample types. The clonotype was recovered from a man between 50 and 59 years old with acute or convalescent COVID-19. Recombination connected TRBV23-1 to TRBJ2-3; the D gene is possibly TRBD1, with 5 bases matching. TRBV23-1 is an ORF; its function is uncertain. Input material: peripheral blood. This receptor carries the CDR3 CASPRAFGTQYF. The DNA sequence follows: TGCGCCAGCCCCAGGGCCTTTGGTACGCAGTATTTT.